This TCR beta chain was recorded in a study of cytomegalovirus exposure and HLA in healthy donors. Points from the study as a whole: Later on, analysis showed that most CMV-associated TCR beta chains appeared to be HLA-restricted.

The CDR3 runs to 18 residues. Germline assignment: CDR1 GTSNPN and CDR2 SVGIG (reference sequence). Primers for the PCR totalled 60 Vbeta and 13 Jbeta. The authors' processing: Unique TCR beta chains numbered about 80 million in a later analysis, with about 11 million shared. Generated by immunoSEQ multiplex PCR, the TCRdb table keeps only in-frame clones and is missing some. V and J calls and clone size are those listed in that table; D and trimming were worked out from the DNA. The sample carries fewer than 350,000 clones, over 85% recorded once. On this clone: Its antigen is undetermined. Relative to the germline gene, one junction end is altered; a read error may explain this. Other DNA sequences within the sample encode an identical CDR3.

Sample: PBMCs. The sequence was obtained from a woman under 30 in good health and CMV-seronegative. V and J are TRBV30 and TRBJ1-6, with 7 positions matching TRBD1. CDR3 sequence: CALRKMKQGLSYNSPLHF. Written as DNA, the CDR3 is TGTGCCTTGCGTAAAATGAAACAGGGGCTATCCTATAATTCCCCCCTCCACTTT.